This TCR beta chain was profiled in a study of blood T cell repertoires in COVID-19. Overall study context: Both acute and convalescent COVID-19 samples were obtained from the United States, Italy and Spain.

The CDR3 consists of 16 residues. Deletions cut 3 bases from V and 3 bases from J, with 16 bases between. CDR1 is SGHKS and CDR2 is YYEKEE in the germline V gene (reference sequence). As processed by the authors: Estimates of nucleated cell counts were drawn from the amplification of reference gene primers. Produced via immunoSEQ multiplex PCR; TCRdb's table is partial and in-frame only. From that table come the V and J calls and clone size; the DNA was used to work out D and trimming. Found here are about 15,000 clones, roughly 78% of them singletons; the top ten hold around a fifth. The TCR sequence derives from a man between 60 and 70 years old with active or convalescent COVID-19. The sample taken for sequencing was peripheral blood. The chain couples TRBV5-5 to TRBJ1-3; tentatively, D is TRBD1 (5 bases). The CDR3 reads CASSWSQGGIGNTIYF. DNA for the CDR3: TGTGCCAGCAGCTGGAGTCAGGGAGGGATTGGAAACACCATATATTTT. Looking up the rest from reference TRBV5-5 and TRBJ1-3 gives the full variable domain: DAGVTQSPTHLIKTRGQQVTLRCSPISGHKSVSWYQQVLGQGPQFIFQYYEKEERGRGNFPDRFSARQFPNYSSELNVNALLLGDSALYLCASSWSQGGIGNTIYFGEGSWLTVV.